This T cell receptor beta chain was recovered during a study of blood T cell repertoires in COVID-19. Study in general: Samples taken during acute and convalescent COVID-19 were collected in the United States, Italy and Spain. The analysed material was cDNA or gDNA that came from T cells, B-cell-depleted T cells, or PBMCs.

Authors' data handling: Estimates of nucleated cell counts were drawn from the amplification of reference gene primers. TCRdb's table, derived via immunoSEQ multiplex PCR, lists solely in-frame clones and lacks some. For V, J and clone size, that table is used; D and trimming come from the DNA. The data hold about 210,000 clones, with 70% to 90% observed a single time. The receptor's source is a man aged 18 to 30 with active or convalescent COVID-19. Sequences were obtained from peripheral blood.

CDR3 sequence (DNA): TGCGCCAGCAGCCCCCGGACAGGGGACGGTGAGCAGTACTTC. This translates into CASSPRTGDGEQYF. The chain is built from TRBV5-1 and TRBJ2-7; 9 bases fit TRBD1. Germline V gene data show CDR1 as SGHRS and CDR2 as YFSETQ. This CDR3 is 14 amino acids long. V lost 4 bases and J lost 7; bases outside the gene matches: 9.